The clone carrying this T cell receptor (beta chain) was counted ten times or more. The antigen remains unidentified. V was clipped by 6 bases and J by 5 bases, with 16 bases between them. CDR3 length equals 13 residues. In germline, CDR1 is SQVTM, CDR2 ANQGSEA. Axillary draining lymph nodes of breast cancer patients supplied the node samples. The source of the sample is a study of breast tumors, draining lymph nodes, adjacent tissues. Study-wide points: That most tumor T cells come from lymph nodes remained unproven. Compared with lymph nodes, tumors were less diverse; compared with nontumor tissue, more. The data were judged consistent with most tumor T cells coming from lymph node and expanding in tumor. Compared with basal-like, luminal-like tumors shared significantly more repertoire with nontumor tissue.

TCRdb re-called the multiplex PCR reads with MiXCR, one entry per CDR3 protein. The sample carries 150,000 to 250,000 distinct CDR3 sequences, around a third recorded once. This receptor was taken from a female donor with breast cancer. Some clones in this sample may be carry-over from other donors' samples. Sequenced: axillary lymph node tissue. The gene calls are TRBV29-1 and TRBJ2-5, with a weak D call TRBD1 (5 bases). The CDR3 nucleotides are TGCAGCGTCACTTCAGGGAATAGGGAGACCCAGTACTTC. Translated, it gives CSVTSGNRETQYF. The whole variable domain, remainder taken from reference TRBV29-1 and TRBJ2-5, is SAVISQKPSRDICQRGTSLTIQCQVDSQVTMMFWYRQQPGQSLTLIATANQGSEATYESGFVIDKFPISRPNLTFSTLTVSNMSPEDSSIYLCSVTSGNRETQYFGPGTRLLVL.